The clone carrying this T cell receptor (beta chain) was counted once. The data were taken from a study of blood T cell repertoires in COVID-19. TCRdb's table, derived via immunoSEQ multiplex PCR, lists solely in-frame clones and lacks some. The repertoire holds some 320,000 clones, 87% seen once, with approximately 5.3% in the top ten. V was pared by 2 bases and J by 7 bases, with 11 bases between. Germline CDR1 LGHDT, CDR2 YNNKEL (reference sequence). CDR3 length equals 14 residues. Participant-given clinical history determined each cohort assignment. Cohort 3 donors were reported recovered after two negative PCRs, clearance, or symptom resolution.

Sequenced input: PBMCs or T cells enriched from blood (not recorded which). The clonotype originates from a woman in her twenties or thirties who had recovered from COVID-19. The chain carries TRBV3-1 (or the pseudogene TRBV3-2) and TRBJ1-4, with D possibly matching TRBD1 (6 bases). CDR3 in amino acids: CASSQMAGVEKLFF. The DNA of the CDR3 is TGTGCCAGCAGCCAAATGGCAGGGGTTGAAAAACTGTTTTTT.